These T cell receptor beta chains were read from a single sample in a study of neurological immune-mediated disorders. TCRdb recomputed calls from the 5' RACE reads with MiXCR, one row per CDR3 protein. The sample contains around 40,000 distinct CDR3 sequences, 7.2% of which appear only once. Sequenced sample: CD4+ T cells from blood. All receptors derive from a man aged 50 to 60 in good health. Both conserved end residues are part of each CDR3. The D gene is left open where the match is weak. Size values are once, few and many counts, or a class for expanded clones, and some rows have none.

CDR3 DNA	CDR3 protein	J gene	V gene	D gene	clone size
TGCGCCAGCAGCTTGGCCCAGCAAGGCTACGAGCAGTACTTC	CASSLAQQGYEQYF	TRBJ2-7	TRBV5-1	-	many
TGTGCCAGCAGCAAAGCCGGGACTAGCGGGAGTGAGCAGTACTTC	CASSKAGTSGSEQYF	TRBJ2-7	TRBV5-4	TRBD2	-
TGCAGCCGCTCCCTGGGTAGCAATCAGCCCCAGCATTTT	CSRSLGSNQPQHF	TRBJ1-5	TRBV20-1	-	many
TGTGCCATCAGTGCCCCTATAACAGGGGTCAACGAGCAGTACTTC	CAISAPITGVNEQYF	TRBJ2-7	TRBV10-3	TRBD1	many
TGCAGTGCCCCACGATTCGGGGGGCGGACTGAAGCTTTCTTT	CSAPRFGGRTEAFF	TRBJ1-1	TRBV20-1	-	many
TGCAGTGCTCCGGGACAGGGTTTATCCAATGAGCAGTTCTTC	CSAPGQGLSNEQFF	TRBJ2-1	TRBV20-1	TRBD1	many
TGCAGTGCAAAGCGGCAGCGGGACACTGAAGCTTTCTTT	CSAKRQRDTEAFF	TRBJ1-1	TRBV20-1	-	many
TGTGCCAGCAGTTTATCCTCACAGGGGGTAAGTGAGCAGTACTTC	CASSLSSQGVSEQYF	TRBJ2-7	TRBV28	TRBD1	many
TGTGCCAGCAGCCCCTCCATTAGCGGGAGCGCCGGGGAGCTGTTTTTT	CASSPSISGSAGELFF	TRBJ2-2	TRBV9	TRBD2	many
TGTGCCGCCGGCGGTCAGGTCATGGCAGATACGCAGTATTTT	CAAGGQVMADTQYF	TRBJ2-3	TRBV12-3/TRBV12-4	-	medium-sized
TGTGCCAGCAGCCAAGATTGGGCAGGGGGGCGCAATGAGCAGTTCTTC	CASSQDWAGGRNEQFF	TRBJ2-1	TRBV3-1	-	medium-sized
TGCAGCGTTGAAACTCGGACAGGGGGCGTCTACGAGCAGTACTTC	CSVETRTGGVYEQYF	TRBJ2-7	TRBV29-1	TRBD1	many
TGTGCCAGCAGCTTGGCCGTAGCGGCGGGAGAGGAGACCCAGTACTTC	CASSLAVAAGEETQYF	TRBJ2-5	TRBV5-8	TRBD2	many
TGTGCCAGCAGCGCTGAGACAAGGGGGTCCTACGAGCAGTACTTC	CASSAETRGSYEQYF	TRBJ2-7	TRBV12-3/TRBV12-4	-	many
TGCGCCAGCAGCCCGATACAGGGGGCAAGAAATGGCTACACCTTC	CASSPIQGARNGYTF	TRBJ1-2	TRBV5-1	TRBD1	many
TGCGCCAGCAGCTTGGAGGGGGCCCCTTACAATGAGCAGTTCTTC	CASSLEGAPYNEQFF	TRBJ2-1	TRBV5-1	TRBD1	many
TGCAGCGCAGGTTACTCCGGGGCCAACGTCCTGACTTTC	CSAGYSGANVLTF	TRBJ2-6	TRBV29-1	-	-
TGTGCCAGCAGCTTGTGGGGAACCCGAGCGGGAGGAAGATCCTACAATGAGCAGTTCTTC	CASSLWGTRAGGRSYNEQFF	TRBJ2-1	TRBV7-2	TRBD2	many
TGTGCCAGCAGTTTGATAGGGGGGTCCTCCTACGAGCAGTACTTC	CASSLIGGSSYEQYF	TRBJ2-7	TRBV28	-	many
TGTGCCAGCAGCTTAGTGTCAGGTCCCGGTACCCGGAAAGAGACCCAGTACTTC	CASSLVSGPGTRKETQYF	TRBJ2-5	TRBV7-2	-	many
TGCAGCGGTACCGGGACAGTGACAGATACGCAGTATTTT	CSGTGTVTDTQYF	TRBJ2-3	TRBV29-1	TRBD1	many
TGCAGTGCTACCCAACCGGGACAGCGAGAGACCCAGTACTTC	CSATQPGQRETQYF	TRBJ2-5	TRBV20-1	TRBD1	once
TGTGCCGGCCAGGATAACAGGGGGGAGCGGTATGGCTACACCTTC	CAGQDNRGERYGYTF	TRBJ1-2	TRBV7-2	TRBD1	many
TGTGCCAGCAGACAGGGACTAGCGGTCAATGAGCAGTTCTTC	CASRQGLAVNEQFF	TRBJ2-1	TRBV5-5	TRBD2	few
TGTGCCAGCAGTTTCCCCTGGGGGGAGTCGGGAGATACGCAGTATTTT	CASSFPWGESGDTQYF	TRBJ2-3	TRBV12-3/TRBV12-4	-	many